Listed below are T cell receptor beta chains from one sample, sequenced in a study of a mutant IDH1 vaccine in newly diagnosed glioma. What these receptors recognize is not known. The protocol was immunoSEQ multiplex PCR, while the TCRdb copy is restricted to in-frame clones and leaves out a portion. The sample has fewer than 70,000 clones; approximately 90% are singletons. The sequencing used PBMCs, collected from a glioma patient whose treatment included an IDH1 peptide vaccine. These receptors came from a woman aged 40 to 50 with glioma. The CDR3 runs from the conserved cysteine through the conserved F or W. Fields, in order: clone size, J gene, V gene, D gene, CDR3 protein, CDR3 DNA. The D gene is left open where the match is weak. Size tells how often a clone was seen (once, few, many) or the class of an expanded clone, and some rows leave it out.

NA | TRBJ2-5 | TRBV7-9 | TRBD2 | CASRRRTSAEETQYF | TGTGCCAGCAGAAGACGGACTAGCGCCGAAGAGACCCAGTACTTC
NA | TRBJ2-7 | TRBV5-4 | NA | CASSLDYSSYEQYF | TGTGCCAGCAGCTTGGACTACTCCTCCTACGAGCAGTACTTC
NA | TRBJ2-7 | TRBV18 | TRBD1 | CASSPFPLHTGGLYEQYF | TGTGCCAGCTCACCTTTCCCGTTACACACAGGGGGCCTCTACGAGCAGTACTTC
NA | TRBJ2-3 | TRBV14 | NA | CASSHTRARVGTDTQYF | TGTGCCAGCAGCCATACTCGTGCTAGGGTCGGTACAGATACGCAGTATTTT
NA | TRBJ1-4 | TRBV28 | NA | CASKGQQDGEKLFF | TGTGCCAGCAAAGGCCAACAGGATGGGGAAAAACTGTTTTTT
NA | TRBJ2-3 | TRBV7-2 | TRBD2 | CASSFVSGAGDTQYF | TGTGCCAGCAGCTTTGTTAGCGGGGCAGGAGATACGCAGTATTTT
NA | TRBJ2-3 | TRBV7-9 | TRBD2 | CASSATSGSSDTQYF | TGTGCCAGCAGCGCGACTAGCGGGAGCTCAGATACGCAGTATTTT
NA | TRBJ1-1 | TRBV29-1 | NA | CSVRTLGGTEAFF | TGCAGCGTGAGGACCCTTGGGGGCACTGAAGCTTTCTTT
NA | TRBJ1-5 | TRBV19 | NA | CASSLMSVSNQPQHF | TGTGCCAGTAGTCTCATGTCCGTCAGCAATCAGCCCCAGCATTTT
NA | TRBJ1-4 | TRBV6-6 | TRBD1 | CAFSRGQGAGNEKLFF | TGTGCCTTTTCGCGGGGACAGGGGGCAGGTAATGAAAAACTGTTTTTT
NA | TRBJ2-2 | TRBV2 | NA | CASSEWNTHTGELFF | TGTGCCAGCAGTGAATGGAACACCCACACCGGGGAGCTGTTTTTT
NA | TRBJ2-3 | TRBV29-1 | TRBD2 | CSAEASAGADTQYF | TGCAGCGCTGAAGCCAGCGCGGGAGCAGATACGCAGTATTTT
once | TRBJ2-2 | TRBV5-1 | NA | CASSGTSGTGELFF | TGCGCCAGCAGCGGTACCTCCGGCACCGGGGAGCTGTTTTTT
NA | TRBJ2-7 | TRBV2 | NA | CASSESGQGFYEQYF | TGTGCCAGCAGTGAAAGCGGGCAGGGGTTTTACGAGCAGTACTTC
NA | TRBJ2-1 | TRBV9 | NA | CASSVDGGRINEQFF | TGTGCCAGCAGCGTAGATGGCGGCAGGATAAATGAGCAGTTCTTC
once | TRBJ2-7 | TRBV4-3 | NA | CASSQWTAAAYEQYF | TGCGCCAGCAGCCAGTGGACAGCTGCCGCCTACGAGCAGTACTTC
NA | TRBJ2-3 | TRBV6-6 | TRBD1 | CASRDRGFTDTQYF | TGTGCCAGCAGGGACAGGGGTTTCACAGATACGCAGTATTTT
NA | TRBJ2-1 | TRBV15 | NA | CATSRHPLGANEQFF | TGTGCCACCAGCAGACACCCCTTGGGGGCTAATGAGCAGTTCTTC
NA | TRBJ2-5 | TRBV9 | NA | CASSVGAQETQYF | TGTGCCAGCAGCGTGGGGGCCCAAGAGACCCAGTACTTC
NA | TRBJ1-1 | TRBV11-3 | TRBD1 | CASSLDGTVNTEAFF | TGTGCCAGCAGCTTAGACGGGACAGTAAACACTGAAGCTTTCTTT
NA | TRBJ2-3 | TRBV5-1 | NA | CASSWYGSTDTQYF | TGCGCCAGCAGCTGGTACGGAAGCACAGATACGCAGTATTTT
NA | TRBJ2-3 | TRBV7-9 | NA | CASSLTDTQYF | TGTGCCAGCAGCTTAACAGATACGCAGTATTTT
NA | TRBJ2-3 | TRBV7-9 | TRBD2 | CASSLSGGGSTDTQYF | TGTGCCAGCAGCTTAAGCGGCGGGGGAAGCACAGATACGCAGTATTTT
NA | TRBJ1-1 | TRBV19 | NA | CASSFSENTEAFF | TGTGCCAGTAGTTTTTCAGAGAACACTGAAGCTTTCTTT
NA | TRBJ2-7 | TRBV18 | NA | CASSAEKGAYEQYF | TGTGCCAGCTCAGCGGAGAAGGGGGCCTACGAGCAGTACTTC
NA | TRBJ2-7 | TRBV18 | TRBD2 | CASSPGLAASYEQYF | TGTGCCAGCTCACCCGGACTAGCGGCATCCTACGAGCAGTACTTC
NA | TRBJ1-6 | TRBV6-5 | NA | CASSYSTGSPLHF | TGTGCCAGCAGTTACTCTACTGGATCACCCCTCCACTTT
NA | TRBJ1-3 | TRBV7-8 | NA | CASSRDRGNTIYF | TGTGCCAGCAGCAGAGACAGGGGAAACACCATATATTTT
NA | TRBJ1-3 | TRBV28 | TRBD1 | CASSETGTTGNTIYF | TGTGCCAGCAGCGAGACAGGGACGACTGGAAACACCATATATTTT
once | TRBJ2-1 | TRBV29-1 | TRBD2 | CSVGGKSRDNEQFF | TGCAGCGTCGGGGGGAAGTCCAGGGACAATGAGCAGTTCTTC
NA | TRBJ2-7 | TRBV28 | NA | CASTAGFPYEQYF | TGTGCCAGCACCGCGGGATTCCCCTACGAGCAGTACTTC
NA | TRBJ2-3 | TRBV5-1 | TRBD1 | CASSPRQGRDTQYF | TGCGCCAGCAGCCCCCGACAGGGTCGAGATACGCAGTATTTT
NA | TRBJ2-1 | TRBV5-1 | TRBD1 | CASSWTGGQYNEQFF | TGCGCCAGCAGCTGGACAGGGGGACAGTACAATGAGCAGTTCTTC
NA | TRBJ2-2 | TRBV14 | TRBD2 | CASSPRTSGRTGELFF | TGTGCCAGCAGCCCGCGGACTAGCGGGAGGACCGGGGAGCTGTTTTTT
NA | TRBJ2-7 | TRBV6-5 | TRBD2 | CASRFLAGGSYEQYF | TGTGCCAGCAGATTTCTAGCGGGAGGATCCTACGAGCAGTACTTC
NA | TRBJ2-7 | TRBV2 | NA | CASSDGGPSYEQYF | TGTGCCAGCAGTGACGGAGGTCCCTCCTACGAGCAGTACTTC
NA | TRBJ1-1 | TRBV2 | NA | CASLGSGLMNTEAFF | TGTGCCAGCCTAGGGTCCGGGCTTATGAACACTGAAGCTTTCTTT
NA | TRBJ1-1 | TRBV15 | TRBD1 | CATSRGQGPEAFF | TGTGCCACCAGCAGAGGACAGGGCCCTGAAGCTTTCTTT
NA | TRBJ1-1 | TRBV4-1 | NA | CASSQGATRMWTEAFF | TGCGCCAGCAGCCAAGGAGCGACCCGAATGTGGACTGAAGCTTTCTTT
once | TRBJ1-2 | TRBV27 | TRBD1 | CASSTRQGLGGGYTF | TGTGCCAGCAGTACCAGACAGGGGCTCGGGGGGGGCTACACCTTC
NA | TRBJ2-4 | TRBV6-6 | TRBD2 | CASSYLEPAGGNIQYF | TGTGCCAGCAGTTACCTCGAACCTGCGGGAGGAAACATTCAGTACTTC
once | TRBJ2-7 | TRBV28 | NA | CASSFGAGRITYEQYF | TGTGCCAGCAGTTTCGGGGCAGGGCGAATCACCTACGAGCAGTACTTC
NA | TRBJ2-3 | TRBV4-2 | NA | CASSQGLGVTDTQYF | TGTGCCAGCAGCCAAGGGCTAGGCGTTACAGATACGCAGTATTTT
NA | TRBJ1-5 | TRBV28 | NA | CASSLGPHSNQPQHF | TGTGCCAGCAGTTTAGGGCCTCATAGCAATCAGCCCCAGCATTTT